This TCR beta chain stems from a study of patients and donors after allogeneic stem cell transplantation. This clonotype was observed many times. The junction departs from germline at one end; a sequencing error may be responsible. TCRdb fed the RT-PCR reads into MiXCR, producing one record per CDR3 protein. The sample lists 150,000 or so distinct CDR3 sequences, 20% to 25% occurring once. The length of the CDR3 is 11 residues. Germline CDR1 MDHEN, CDR2 SYDVKM. The V and J genes are TRBV28 and TRBJ1-1; D perhaps matches TRBD1 (5 bases). Specimen: blood, either unsorted or a sorted T cell fraction (not recorded which). The receptor was derived from a human donor who was either an allogeneic HSCT recipient or a stem cell or donor lymphocyte infusion donor (not recorded which). It is not recorded whose cells these are; they may come from a transplant donor. The CDR3 is CASSFRAITHF. The DNA for the CDR3 is TGTGCCAGCAGTTTCAGGGCCATTACCCACTTT.